Below, 14 T cell receptor beta chains from the same sample are listed, as sequenced in a study of shared clonotypes between healthy human individuals. Data came from immunoSEQ multiplex PCR; TCRdb stores just in-frame clones and leaves some out. The sample includes more than 550,000 clones, 72% seen only once; the top ten take under 2%. The specimen sequenced was memory CD4+ T cells sorted from blood. Sample subset: CD45RA-negative fraction. These receptors all stem from a woman younger than 45 in good health.

The J gene is TRBJ2-7, the V gene TRBV18; the match to TRBD1 covers 10 bases. The CDR3 has 15 amino acids. Germline V gives CDR1 KGHSH, CDR2 LQKENI. J gave up 6 bases and V 5 bases, and 10 bases lay outside the gene matches. CDR3 nucleotides: TGTGCCAGCTCATCGACCGGGACAGGGGCTGGCGAGCAGTACTTC. It codes for CASSSTGTGAGEQYF.

This clone was observed a few times. The J gene is TRBJ2-2, the V gene TRBV6-1; D may be TRBD1 or TRBD2 (5 bases each). The V gene's germline CDR1 is MNHNS and CDR2 SASEGT. This CDR3 spans 14 amino acids. V was shortened by 2 bases and J by 4 bases, with 8 bases between the two germline ends. CDR3 sequence reads: CASSERGPTGELFF. In DNA form, the CDR3 reads TGTGCCAGCAGTGAACGGGGCCCCACCGGGGAGCTGTTTTTT.

This clone was observed a few times. Different DNA sequences within this sample yield the same CDR3. The gene calls are TRBV28 and TRBJ2-2; no firm D call. V gave up 2 bases and J gave up 0 bases, with 7 bases separating them. Germline CDR1 is MDHEN and CDR2 is SYDVKM. This CDR3 contains 15 residues. This CDR3 reads CASSLNSPNTGELFF. In DNA form, the CDR3 reads TGTGCCAGCAGTTTAAATTCCCCGAACACCGGGGAGCTGTTTTTT.

This chain links TRBV5-1 with TRBJ2-7; a possible D gene is TRBD1 (5 bases). CDR1 is SGHRS, CDR2 YFSETQ, per germline. The CDR3 totals 15 residues. V was clipped by 5 bases and J by 1 base, with 16 bases between them. The CDR3 region has the DNA TGCGCCAGCAGGCCCTTCGTGACAGAGTCCTACGAGCAGTACTTC. This sequence encodes CASRPFVTESYEQYF.

The chain uses TRBV7-6 and TRBJ2-5, with 8 bases matching TRBD1. The end of the DNA fits TRBJ2-7 better, so the J call may be wrong. The CDR3 consists of 15 residues. The germline V gene has CDR1 SGHVS and CDR2 FNYEAQ. The CDR3 reads CASSSRTGKGDEQYF. The CDR3 DNA sequence: TGTGCCAGCAGCTCTCGGACAGGGAAAGGGGACGAGCAGTACTTC.

The chain is built from TRBV6-5 and TRBJ2-7, with 8 bases that match TRBD1. Unmatched junction bases numbered 12, after V lost 4 bases and J lost 7 bases. The CDR3 extends over 15 amino acids. Germline assignment: CDR1 MNHEY and CDR2 SVGAGI. CDR3 nucleotide sequence: TGTGCCAGCAGTTGGATCGGGACAGGATCTGGAGAGCAGTACTTC. Protein sequence: CASSWIGTGSGEQYF.

This clone showed up just a few times. Other DNA sequences from this sample encode an identical CDR3 as well. V usage is TRBV6-1 and J usage is TRBJ1-1; D uncertain. The CDR3 is made up of 13 amino acids. The germline V and J ends were trimmed by 3 bases and 4 bases, with 9 bases remaining between them. Looked up from germline, CDR1 is MNHNS and CDR2 is SASEGT. The CDR3 protein is CASSELGGTEAFF. The CDR3 region has the DNA TGTGCCAGCAGTGAGTTGGGTGGCACTGAAGCTTTCTTT.

This sequence joins TRBV29-1 and TRBJ1-1; D gene uncertain. Trimming removed 4 bases at V and 11 bases at J, with 17 bases between. CDR1 and CDR2 from the germline V gene are SQVTM and ANQGSEA. CDR3 length: 12 amino acids. Written as DNA, the CDR3 is TGCAGCGTTGGGTGGTTGGACGGGCTGGCTTTCTTT. Translation gives CSVGWLDGLAFF.

In regard to this clone: This could be a read error, since a much larger clone is one nucleotide away. This specimen includes other DNA sequences encoding the same CDR3. The chain recombines TRBV2 with TRBJ2-2, with D hard to call. V was trimmed by 5 bases and J by 2 bases, leaving 0 bases between them. The CDR3 consists of 11 residues. The germline gives CDR1 SNHLY, CDR2 FYNNEI. CDR3 sequence (DNA): TGTGCCAGCAGTAACACCGGGGAGCTGTTTTTT. Translating it yields CASSNTGELFF.

The chain is built from TRBV19 and TRBJ2-2; D possibly corresponds to TRBD1 (6 bases). CDR3 size: 15 residues. The germline V gene has CDR1 LNHDA and CDR2 SQIVND (reference sequence). The V gene lost 7 bases and the J gene lost 5 bases, with 17 bases spanning the gap. The CDR3 DNA sequence: TGTGCCAGTACCCAACCCGGGACACTTACCGGGGAGCTGTTTTTT. Its translation is CASTQPGTLTGELFF.

This sequence joins TRBV28 and TRBJ2-3; D remains ambiguous. The V and J ends lost 4 bases and 5 bases respectively, with 10 bases between them. Germline-derived CDR1 and CDR2 are MDHEN and SYDVKM. The CDR3 runs to 13 residues. The CDR3: CASSSPTIDTQYF. CDR3 DNA sequence: TGTGCCAGCAGTTCTCCAACGATAGATACGCAGTATTTT.

V gene TRBV30 combines with J gene TRBJ2-7, with 10 bases identical to TRBD2. Germline V CDR1 and CDR2: GTSNPN, SVGIG (reference sequence). CDR3 length: 15 residues. Losses at the gene ends were 0 bases for V and 0 bases for J; bases not matched to a gene: 2. The CDR3 sequence is CAWSVTSGASYEQYF. The CDR3 bases are TGTGCCTGGAGTGTAACTAGCGGGGCCTCCTACGAGCAGTACTTC.

This clone was counted many times. The chain carries TRBV10-3 and TRBJ1-4, with 8 bases identical to TRBD1. Trimming took 4 bases from V and 5 from J; bases not matched to a gene: 6. Germline V lookup: CDR1 ENHRY, CDR2 SYGVKD. There are 15 residues in the CDR3. The CDR3 loop reads CAISAMTGANEKLFF. The DNA for the CDR3 is TGTGCCATCAGTGCGATGACAGGGGCGAATGAAAAACTGTTTTTT.

V and J are TRBV7-8 and TRBJ2-7; 9 bases match TRBD2. After removal of 5 bases from V and 5 bases from J, the junction contained 19 bases not matched to a gene. Germline CDR1 SGHVS, CDR2 FQNEAQ. CDR3 length equals 18 residues. This chain's CDR3 is CASSPSLGNSGSPHEQYF. DNA for the CDR3: TGTGCCAGCAGCCCCTCATTGGGGAATAGCGGGAGTCCCCACGAGCAGTACTTC.